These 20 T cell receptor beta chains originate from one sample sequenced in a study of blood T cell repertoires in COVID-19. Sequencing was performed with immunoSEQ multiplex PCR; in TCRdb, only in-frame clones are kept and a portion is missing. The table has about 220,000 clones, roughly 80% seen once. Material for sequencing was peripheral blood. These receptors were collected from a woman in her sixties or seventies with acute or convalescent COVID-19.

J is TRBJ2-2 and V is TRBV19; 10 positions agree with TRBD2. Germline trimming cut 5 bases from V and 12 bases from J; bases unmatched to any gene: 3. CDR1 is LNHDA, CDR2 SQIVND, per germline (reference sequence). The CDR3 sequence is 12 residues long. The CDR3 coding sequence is TGTGCCAGTAGTCTAGCGGGGGAGAAGCTGTTTTTT. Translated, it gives CASSLAGEKLFF.

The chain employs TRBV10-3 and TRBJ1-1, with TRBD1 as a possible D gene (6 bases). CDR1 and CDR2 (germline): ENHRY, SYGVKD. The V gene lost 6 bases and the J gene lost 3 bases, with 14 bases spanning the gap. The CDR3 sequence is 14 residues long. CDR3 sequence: CAISQGLGDTEAFF. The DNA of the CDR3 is TGTGCCATCAGCCAGGGGCTCGGGGACACTGAAGCTTTCTTT.

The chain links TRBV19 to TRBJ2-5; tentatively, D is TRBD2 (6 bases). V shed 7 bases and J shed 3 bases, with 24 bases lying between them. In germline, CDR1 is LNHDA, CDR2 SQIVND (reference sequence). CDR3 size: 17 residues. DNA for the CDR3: TGTGCCAGTACCGACCCTAATCGGGGGTCGGGGAAAGAGACCCAGTACTTC. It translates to CASTDPNRGSGKETQYF.

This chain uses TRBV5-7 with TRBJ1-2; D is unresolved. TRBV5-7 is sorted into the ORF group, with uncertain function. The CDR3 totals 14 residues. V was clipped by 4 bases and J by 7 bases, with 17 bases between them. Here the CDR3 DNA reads TGTGCCAGCAGCCCCCGGAGGGTGGCGGGTGGCTACACCTTC. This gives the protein CASSPRRVAGGYTF.

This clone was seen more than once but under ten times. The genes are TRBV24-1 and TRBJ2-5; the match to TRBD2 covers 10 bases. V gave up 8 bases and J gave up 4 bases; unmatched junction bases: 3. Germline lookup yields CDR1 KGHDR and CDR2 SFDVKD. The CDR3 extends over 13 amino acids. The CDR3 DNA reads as TGTGCCACCAAAGCGGGGGGGAGAGAGACCCAGTACTTC. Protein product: CATKAGGRETQYF.

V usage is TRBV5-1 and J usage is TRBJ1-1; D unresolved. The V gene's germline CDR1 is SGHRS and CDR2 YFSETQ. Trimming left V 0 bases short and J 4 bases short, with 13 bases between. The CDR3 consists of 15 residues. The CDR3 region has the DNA TGCGCCAGCAGCTTGGGTCTAGGAGGTGTCACTGAAGCTTTCTTT. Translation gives CASSLGLGGVTEAFF.

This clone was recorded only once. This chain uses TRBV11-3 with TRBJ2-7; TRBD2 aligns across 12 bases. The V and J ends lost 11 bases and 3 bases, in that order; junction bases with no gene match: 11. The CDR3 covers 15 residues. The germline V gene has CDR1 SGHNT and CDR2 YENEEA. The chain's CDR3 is CACKTSGGRHYEQYV. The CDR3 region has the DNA TGTGCCTGCAAGACTAGCGGGGGCCGTCACTACGAGCAGTACGTC.

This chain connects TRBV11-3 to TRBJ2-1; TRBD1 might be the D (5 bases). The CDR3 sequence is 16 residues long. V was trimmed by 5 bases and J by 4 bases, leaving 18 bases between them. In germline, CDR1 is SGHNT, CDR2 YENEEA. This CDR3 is CASSRYAGAVYNEQFF. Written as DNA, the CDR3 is TGTGCCAGCAGCCGATATGCTGGGGCAGTGTACAATGAGCAGTTCTTC. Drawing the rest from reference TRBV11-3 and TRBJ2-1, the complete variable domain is EAGVVQSPRYKIIEKKQPVAFWCNPISGHNTLYWYLQNLGQGPELLIRYENEEAVDDSQLPKDRFSAERLKGVDSTLKIQPAELGDSAVYLCASSRYAGAVYNEQFFGPGTRLTVL.

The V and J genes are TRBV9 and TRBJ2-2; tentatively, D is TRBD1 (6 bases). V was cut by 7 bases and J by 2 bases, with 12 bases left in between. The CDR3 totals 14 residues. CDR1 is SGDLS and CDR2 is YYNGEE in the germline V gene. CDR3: CASARTANTGELFF. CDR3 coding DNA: TGTGCCAGCGCTCGGACAGCTAACACCGGGGAGCTGTTTTTT.

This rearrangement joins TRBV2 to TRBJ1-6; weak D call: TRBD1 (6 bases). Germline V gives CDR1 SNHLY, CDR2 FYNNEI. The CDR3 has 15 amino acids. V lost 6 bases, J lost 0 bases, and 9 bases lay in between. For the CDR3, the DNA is TGTGCCAGCAGGGGACATAGCTCCTATAATTCACCCCTCCACTTT. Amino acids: CASRGHSSYNSPLHF.

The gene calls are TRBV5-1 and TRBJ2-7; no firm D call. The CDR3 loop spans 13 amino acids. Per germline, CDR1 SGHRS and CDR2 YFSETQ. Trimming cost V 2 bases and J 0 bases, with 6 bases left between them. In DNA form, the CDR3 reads TGCGCCAGCAGCTTTATGAGCTCCTACGAGCAGTACTTC. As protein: CASSFMSSYEQYF.

Written as DNA, the CDR3 is TGTGCCAGCAGACTTGGACAGGGCTACACAGATACGCAGTATTTT. Amino acid sequence: CASRLGQGYTDTQYF. V and J are TRBV5-8 and TRBJ2-3; 8 nucleotides match TRBD1. The CDR3 is 15 amino acids. V dropped 5 bases and J dropped 2; count of bases not matched to a gene: 7. Germline V gene data show CDR1 as SGHTS and CDR2 as YDEGEE.

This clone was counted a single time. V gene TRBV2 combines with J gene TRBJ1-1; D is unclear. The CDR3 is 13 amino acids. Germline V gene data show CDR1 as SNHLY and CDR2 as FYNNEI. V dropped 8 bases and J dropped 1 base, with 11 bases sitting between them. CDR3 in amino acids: CASEREANTEAFF. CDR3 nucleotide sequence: TGTGCCAGCGAAAGGGAGGCGAACACTGAAGCTTTCTTT.

The CDR3 DNA reads as TGTGCCAGCAGCTTAGGTAGACAGAGCACAGATACGCAGTATTTT. Translated: CASSLGRQSTDTQYF. The rearrangement joins TRBV11-2 to TRBJ2-3; the D gene is possibly TRBD1 (5 bases). Trimming took off 1 base at V and 0 bases at J, with 8 bases between the two ends. Germline V gene sequence: CDR1 SGHAT, CDR2 FQNNGV. The CDR3 totals 15 residues. The full variable domain, its missing parts supplied by reference TRBV11-2 and TRBJ2-3, is EAGVAQSPRYKIIEKRQSVAFWCNPISGHATLYWYQQILGQGPKLLIQFQNNGVVDDSQLPKDRFSAERLKGVDSTLKIQPAKLEDSAVYLCASSLGRQSTDTQYFGPGTRLTVL.

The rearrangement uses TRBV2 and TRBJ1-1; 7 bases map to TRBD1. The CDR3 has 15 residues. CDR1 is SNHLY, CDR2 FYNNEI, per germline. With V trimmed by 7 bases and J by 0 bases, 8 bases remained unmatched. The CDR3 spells CASKRDSIMNTEAFF. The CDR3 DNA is TGTGCCAGCAAGAGGGACAGCATCATGAACACTGAAGCTTTCTTT.

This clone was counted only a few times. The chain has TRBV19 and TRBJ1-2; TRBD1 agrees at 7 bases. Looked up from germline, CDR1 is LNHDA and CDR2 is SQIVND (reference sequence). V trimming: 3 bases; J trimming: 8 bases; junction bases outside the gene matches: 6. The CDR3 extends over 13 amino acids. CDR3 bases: TGTGCCAGTAGTATGGGGGACAGTGGGGGCTACACCTTC. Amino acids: CASSMGDSGGYTF.

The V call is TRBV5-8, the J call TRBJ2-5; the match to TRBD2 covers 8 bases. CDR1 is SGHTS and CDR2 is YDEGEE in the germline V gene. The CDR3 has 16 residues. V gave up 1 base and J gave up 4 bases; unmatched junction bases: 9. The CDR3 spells CASSLRSGGFGETQYF. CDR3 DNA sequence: TGTGCCAGCAGCTTGCGGTCGGGGGGGTTCGGAGAGACCCAGTACTTC. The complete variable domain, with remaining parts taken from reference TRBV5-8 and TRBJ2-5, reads EAGVTQSPTHLIKTRGQQATLRCSPISGHTSVYWYQQALGLGLQFLLWYDEGEERNRGNFPPRFSGRQFPNYSSELNVNALELEDSALYLCASSLRSGGFGETQYFGPGTRLLVL.

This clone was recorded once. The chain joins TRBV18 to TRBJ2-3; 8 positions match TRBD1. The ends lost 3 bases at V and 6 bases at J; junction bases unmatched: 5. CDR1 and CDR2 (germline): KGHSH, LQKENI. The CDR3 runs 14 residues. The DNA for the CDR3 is TGTGCCAGCTCACCCAGGGGGCTTGGGGATACGCAGTATTTT. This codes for CASSPRGLGDTQYF. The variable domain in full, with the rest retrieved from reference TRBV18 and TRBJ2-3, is NAGVMQNPRHLVRRRGQEARLRCSPMKGHSHVYWYRQLPEEGLKFMVYLQKENIIDESGMPKERFSAEFPKEGPSILRIQQVVRGDSAAYFCASSPRGLGDTQYFGPGTRLTVL.

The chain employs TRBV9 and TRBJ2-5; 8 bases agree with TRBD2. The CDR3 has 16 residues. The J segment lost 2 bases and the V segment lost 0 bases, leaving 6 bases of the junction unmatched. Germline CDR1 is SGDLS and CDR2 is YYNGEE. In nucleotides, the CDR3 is TGTGCCAGCAGCGTAGCTCGGGGGGGGCATCAAGAGACCCAGTACTTC. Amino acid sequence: CASSVARGGHQETQYF.

For the CDR3, the DNA is TGTGCCAGCAGCTTGCGGCGAACTAGCACAGATACGCAGTATTTT. Protein product: CASSLRRTSTDTQYF. The chain has TRBV7-9 and TRBJ2-3, with D unclear. V was pared by 3 bases and J by 0 bases, with 10 bases between. Germline V gene sequence: CDR1 SEHNR, CDR2 FQNEAQ (reference sequence). The CDR3 has 15 residues. The full variable domain, its missing parts supplied by reference TRBV7-9 and TRBJ2-3, is DTGVSQNPRHKITKRGQNVTFRCDPISEHNRLYWYRQTLGQGPEFLTYFQNEAQLEKSRLLSDRFSAERPKGSFSTLEIQRTEQGDSAMYLCASSLRRTSTDTQYFGPGTRLTVL.